This T cell receptor (beta chain) appears in the sequencing data of a study of blood T cells in healthy people across ages. The study, taken as a whole, reports: Donor CMV status was unknown, possibly confounding expanded clonotype changes.

On this clonotype itself: Its cognate antigen is unknown.

Primers used in a second PCR of about 6 to 11 cycles were a sample-barcoded 5' primer and a J-beta primer mix. TCRdb used MiXCR to reprocess the 5' RACE reads, holding one entry per CDR3 protein. The sample lists about 930,000 distinct CDR3 sequences, 25% to 30% seen once, with roughly a tenth in the top ten. The CDR3 length is 16 residues. Between the trimmed V and J ends, which lost 0 bases and 5 bases, there was a span of 17 bases. Germline values: CDR1 DFQATT, CDR2 SNEGSKA (reference sequence). This same sample was also taken into another study, of T cells of mothers and their children. Per that paper: Per mother, over 8 million TCR beta CDR3 reads were obtained; per child, approximately 3.2 million. An overlap that was slightly higher, though non-significant, was seen in related mother-child pairs versus unrelated pairs.

This clonotype was sampled from a woman between 40 and 55 years old in good health. The V call is TRBV20-1, the J call TRBJ1-5; weak D call: TRBD1 (5 bases). Sequenced material: blood. The CDR3 nucleotides read TGCAGTGCTAGAGATCCTCTTCAGGGCACAGATCAGCCCCAGCATTTT. Translation: CSARDPLQGTDQPQHF.